What follows is one T cell receptor beta chain and its context. In this sample, this clonotype turned up a few times. The antigen this receptor binds is unknown. Base qualities are not at hand, and no much larger clone is one base apart. These data come from a study of molecular identifiers for immune sequencing clone quantification (dated by TCRdb to 2016 to 2018). Broadly, across the study: For a replicate experiment, RNA from approximately 20,000 or 100,000 naive CD8 T cells was divided into five aliquots, and four of the five aliquots were sequenced. The study was a methods study using CD8 T cells to benchmark molecular-identifier clustering-based TCR repertoire sequencing (MIDCIRS) and TCR RNA copy counting.

Beyond this particular receptor, the publication reports: The sizes of highly expanded clones could end up underestimated when identical TCR molecules share a barcode. In CMV-specific effector cells, clones with more than 20 RNA copies accounted for over 98% of molecules, whereas in naive cells such clones accounted for under 1%. The naive libraries included spiked-in Jurkat TCR RNA (fewer than eleven copies' worth), and this RNA is not part of the donor repertoire. Spiked-in Jurkat TCR RNA equivalent to a single cell was reported to be detectable even among over 800,000 naive CD8 T cells. Modeling estimated 2.5 to 3.5 recovered TCR RNA copies per cell, compared with about 10 by digital PCR, which implies around 33% capture efficiency. When barcode sub-clustering was omitted, TCR diversity was inflated by chimeric consensus sequences, with chimeras reaching as high as 47%.

Naive CD8 T cell libraries were made from approximately 20,000 to 1,000,000 sorted cells using 10%, 30% or 50% of purified RNA. Naive CD8 T cells, defined as CD8+CD4-CCR7+CD45RA+, were FACS-sorted into RLT Plus buffer on a BD FACSAria II. To test detection sensitivity, Jurkat RNA equivalent to about eleven TCR copies was spiked into samples of roughly 20,000-1,100,000 naive CD8 T cells. CD8 T cells were enriched with RosetteSep CD8+ T Cell Enrichment Cocktail and Ficoll-Paque, followed by ACK red cell lysis. Libraries came from PCR. The sequencer was an Illumina HiSeq 4000. Preparation of bulk TCR libraries followed a previously described approach, with the TCR primers listed in Table S5. Purification of total RNA was performed with the Qiagen AllPrep DNA/RNA kit. Before analysis, reads from multiple sequencing runs of the same library were pooled. For the original study's pipeline: Only reads with exact TCR constant sequence were kept, trimmed to 150 nt, and grouped by their 12-nt molecular barcodes. Within each barcode group, reads were sub-clustered at a 15% Levenshtein threshold, and quality-weighted consensus sequences were built per RNA molecule. Non-functional sequences were excluded, and lower-count sequences lying one edit away from another sequence were also excluded. On the basis of fitting two negative binomial distributions, barcode sub-clusters with fewer than 20% of the maximum read count were discarded. TCRdb handled the public reads itself, with Q25 trimming in fastp and clone calling in MiXCR, and kept productive beta chains. Rows merge per CDR3 protein into single entries with the most common DNA and genes. TCRdb's processing, not the authors', yielded these V and J calls. The sample table shows 250,000 to 350,000 distinct CDR3 sequences, and 20% to 25% are seen once. In total, the top ten clones hold 0.81% of the sample.

A distance of 11 bases separates the germline ends of V and J, which lose 4 bases and 2 bases respectively. The germline V gene (reference sequence) specifies SGHKS as CDR1 and YYEKEE as CDR2. The CDR3 sequence holds 14 residues, the cysteine and phenylalanine included. The CDR3 DNA has 42 bases and is translated from base 1. Source material: naive CD8+ T cells from blood, with Jurkat cell RNA spiked in. This sample's cell subset or site label indicates: FACS-sorted CD8+CD4-CCR7+CD45RA+ naive T cells. This clonotype originated in a human donor in good health. Some libraries in this study had Jurkat cell RNA spiked in. This chain is built from TRBV5-5 and TRBJ2-3, with the D gene too uncertain to name. The sequence in DNA is TGTGCCAGCAGCGCGGAACGGACCACAGATACGCAGTATTTT. Its protein reads: CASSAERTTDTQYF.